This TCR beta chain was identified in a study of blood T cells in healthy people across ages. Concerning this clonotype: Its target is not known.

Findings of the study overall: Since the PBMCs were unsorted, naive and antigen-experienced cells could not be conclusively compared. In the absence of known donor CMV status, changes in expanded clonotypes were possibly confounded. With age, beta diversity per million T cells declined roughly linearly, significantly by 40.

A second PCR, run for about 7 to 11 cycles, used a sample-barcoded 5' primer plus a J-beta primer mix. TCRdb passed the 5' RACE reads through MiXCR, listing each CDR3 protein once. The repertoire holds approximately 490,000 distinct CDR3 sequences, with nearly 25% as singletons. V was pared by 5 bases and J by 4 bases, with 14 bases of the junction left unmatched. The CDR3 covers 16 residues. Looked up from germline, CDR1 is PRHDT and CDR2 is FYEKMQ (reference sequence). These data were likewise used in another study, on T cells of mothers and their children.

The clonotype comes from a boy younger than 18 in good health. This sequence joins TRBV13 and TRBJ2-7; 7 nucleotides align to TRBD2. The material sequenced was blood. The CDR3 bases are TGTGCCAGCAGCCCCCACCGGGAGAGCGGGATATACGAGCAGTACTTC. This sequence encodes CASSPHRESGIYEQYF. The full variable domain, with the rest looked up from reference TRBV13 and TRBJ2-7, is AAGVIQSPRHLIKEKRETATLKCYPIPRHDTVYWYQQGPGQDPQFLISFYEKMQSDKGSIPDRFSAQQFSDYHSELNMSSLELGDSALYFCASSPHRESGIYEQYFGPGTRLTVT.